The entry below gives a single T cell receptor beta chain sequence along with its context. The entry originates in a study of blood T cell repertoires in COVID-19. Across the study: Sources were T cells, B-cell-depleted T cells, or PBMCs; the material itself was cDNA or gDNA.

V shed 5 bases and J shed 1 base, with 11 bases lying between them. Germline V gives CDR1 SGHTA, CDR2 FQGTGA. CDR3 length equals 14 residues. Libraries were prepared by immunoSEQ multiplex PCR; TCRdb keeps only in-frame clonotypes and omits some of them. This sample has around 300,000 clones, with 75% to 90% found just once. This TCR came from a woman younger than 45 who had recovered from COVID-19. The genes are TRBV7-3 and TRBJ1-1, with D tentatively TRBD1 (5 bases). Sequencing was carried out using peripheral blood. The CDR3 region has the DNA TGTGCCAGCAGCCTGGCGGGGACGAACACTGAAGCTTTCTTT. Residues: CASSLAGTNTEAFF.